Listed below are T cell receptor beta chains from one sample, sequenced in a study of T cell repertoires in cytomegalovirus infection. TCRdb used MiXCR to reprocess the reads, holding one entry per CDR3 protein. The repertoire holds roughly 120,000 distinct CDR3 sequences, with 30% as singletons. Antigens for these TCRs are unknown. This sample comprised CD8+ T cells from cultured PBMCs, obtained from culture after CMV antigen stimulation. These receptor sequences come from a human donor in good health (CMV status not recorded). Some clones in this sample may be carry-over from other donors' samples. The CDR3 runs from the conserved cysteine through the conserved F or W.

V gene	J gene	CDR3 protein
TRBV6-5	TRBJ2-3	CASRIRLSTLIQYF
TRBV2	TRBJ1-2	CASSEGGGYGYTF
TRBV12-3/TRBV12-4	TRBJ2-5	CASSLRGFAGWETQYF
TRBV7-9	TRBJ2-7	CDHALGQGSYEQYF
TRBV11-1	TRBJ2-7	CASSAGTSGTKQYF
TRBV6-5	TRBJ2-7	CASSYRRTGPRNEQYF
TRBV14	TRBJ2-7	CASSQAPGTLAYEQYF
TRBV14	TRBJ1-1	CASSQDPPQGAFKAFF
TRBV7-2	TRBJ2-7	CASSRDGGLTYEQYF
TRBV4-1	TRBJ1-5	CASSQDPGQGTSQPQHF
TRBV27	TRBJ2-1	CASSPIGGFENEQFF
TRBV7-2	TRBJ2-1	CASSLGGNTYNEQFF
TRBV28	TRBJ2-7	CASAGDDEQYF
TRBV6-2/TRBV6-3	TRBJ1-5	CASSYDNGLNQPQHF
TRBV6-2/TRBV6-3	TRBJ1-1	CASSYGGGYTEAFF
TRBV4-1	TRBJ1-4	CASSLIHATNEKLFF
TRBV5-1	TRBJ2-7	CASRCRTRNQRSSYEQYF
TRBV6-5	TRBJ2-7	CASRIRFLAGGSYEQYF
TRBV28	TRBJ2-5	CASIDRDGQGGETQYF
TRBV7-9	TRBJ2-4	CASSPTMGPASNIQYF
TRBV2	TRBJ2-7	CASTSPRDGLSYEQYF
TRBV6-2/TRBV6-3	TRBJ2-1	CASSYSGGGATEQFF
TRBV6-5	TRBJ1-3	CASTGRGRGNTIYF
TRBV11-2	TRBJ2-1	CASSLGQGSRNEQFF
TRBV11-1	TRBJ1-6	CASSLAGSLYNSPLHF
TRBV7-6	TRBJ2-1	CASSLSENEQFF
TRBV7-2	TRBJ2-7	CASSLDSGTREQYF
TRBV12-3/TRBV12-4	TRBJ1-6	CASRIGRINSPLHF
TRBV7-9	TRBJ1-2	CASNPTTPDDYGYTF
TRBV7-9	TRBJ2-1	CASSPGTDFSSYNEQFF
TRBV12-3/TRBV12-4	TRBJ1-1	CASSLSAGQTEAFF
TRBV2	TRBJ1-4	CASSENEKLFF
TRBV7-6	TRBJ2-7	CASSWTNRGPEQYF
TRBV5-6	TRBJ1-2	CASSLGTSNYGYTF
TRBV5-1	TRBJ2-1	CASSLETPHSYNEQFF
TRBV7-9	TRBJ1-2	CASRSTGQANYGYTF
TRBV12-3/TRBV12-4	TRBJ2-7	CASSFGQSSYEQYF
TRBV4-1	TRBJ2-3	CASSQEGRLITDTQYF